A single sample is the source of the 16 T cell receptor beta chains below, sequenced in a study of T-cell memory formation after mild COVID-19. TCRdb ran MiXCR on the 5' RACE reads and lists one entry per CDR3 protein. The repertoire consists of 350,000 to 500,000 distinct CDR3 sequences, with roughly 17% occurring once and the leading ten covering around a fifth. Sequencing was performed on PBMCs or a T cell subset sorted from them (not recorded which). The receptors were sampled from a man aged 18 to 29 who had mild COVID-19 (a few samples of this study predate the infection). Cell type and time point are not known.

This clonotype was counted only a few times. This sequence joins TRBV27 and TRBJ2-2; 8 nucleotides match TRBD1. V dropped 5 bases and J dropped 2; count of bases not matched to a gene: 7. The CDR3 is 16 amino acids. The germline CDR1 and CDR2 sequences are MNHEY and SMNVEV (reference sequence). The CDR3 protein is CASSRGTGRNTGELFF. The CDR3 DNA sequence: TGTGCCAGCAGTAGGGGGACAGGAAGAAACACCGGGGAGCTGTTTTTT.

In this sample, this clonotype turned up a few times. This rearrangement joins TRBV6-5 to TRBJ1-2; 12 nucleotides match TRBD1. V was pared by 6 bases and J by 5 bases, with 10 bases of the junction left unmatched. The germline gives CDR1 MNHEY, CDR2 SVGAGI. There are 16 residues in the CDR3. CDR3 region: CASRKGGTGGGYGYTF. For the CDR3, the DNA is TGTGCCAGCAGAAAGGGCGGGACAGGGGGCGGGTATGGCTACACCTTC.

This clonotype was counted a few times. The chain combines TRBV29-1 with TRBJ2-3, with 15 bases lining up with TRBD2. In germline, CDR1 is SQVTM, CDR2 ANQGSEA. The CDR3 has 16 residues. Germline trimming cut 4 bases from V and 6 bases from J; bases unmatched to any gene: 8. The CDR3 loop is CSVVRTSGGAVDTQYF. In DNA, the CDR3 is TGCAGCGTTGTCCGGACTAGCGGGGGGGCCGTGGATACGCAGTATTTT.

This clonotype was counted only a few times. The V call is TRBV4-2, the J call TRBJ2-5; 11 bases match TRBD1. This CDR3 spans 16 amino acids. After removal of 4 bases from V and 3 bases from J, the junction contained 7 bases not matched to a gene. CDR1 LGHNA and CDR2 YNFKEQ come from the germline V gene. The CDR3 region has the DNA TGTGCCAGCAGCCGGGGACCGGGACAGGGGGAAGAGACCCAGTACTTC. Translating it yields CASSRGPGQGEETQYF.

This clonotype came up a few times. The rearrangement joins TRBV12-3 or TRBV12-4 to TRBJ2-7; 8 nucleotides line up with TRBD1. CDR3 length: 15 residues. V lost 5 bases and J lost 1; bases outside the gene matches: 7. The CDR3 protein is CASSTRQGISYEQYF. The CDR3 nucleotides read TGTGCCAGCAGTACCCGACAGGGGATATCCTACGAGCAGTACTTC.

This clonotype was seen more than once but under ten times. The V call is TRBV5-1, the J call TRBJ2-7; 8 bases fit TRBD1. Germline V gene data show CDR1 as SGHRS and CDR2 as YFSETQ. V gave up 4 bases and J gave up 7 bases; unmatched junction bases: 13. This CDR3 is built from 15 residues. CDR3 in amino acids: CASSPRGRGQREQYF. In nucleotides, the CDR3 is TGCGCCAGCAGCCCGCGCGGCAGGGGGCAACGGGAGCAGTACTTC.

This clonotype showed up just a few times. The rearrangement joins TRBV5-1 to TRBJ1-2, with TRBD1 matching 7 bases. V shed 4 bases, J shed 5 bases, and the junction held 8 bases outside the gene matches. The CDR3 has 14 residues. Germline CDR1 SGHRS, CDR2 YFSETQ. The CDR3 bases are TGCGCCAGCAGCGCTCCGGGACAGAATTATGGCTACACCTTC. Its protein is CASSAPGQNYGYTF.

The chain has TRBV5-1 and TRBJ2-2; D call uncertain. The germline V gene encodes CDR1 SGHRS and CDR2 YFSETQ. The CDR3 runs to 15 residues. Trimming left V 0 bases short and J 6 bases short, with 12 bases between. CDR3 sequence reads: CASSLDVATSGELFF. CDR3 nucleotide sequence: TGCGCCAGCAGCTTGGACGTGGCAACCTCCGGGGAGCTGTTTTTT.

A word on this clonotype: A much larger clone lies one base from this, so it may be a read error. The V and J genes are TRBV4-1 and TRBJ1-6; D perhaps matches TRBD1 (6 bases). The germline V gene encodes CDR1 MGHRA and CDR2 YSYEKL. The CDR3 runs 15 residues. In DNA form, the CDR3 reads TGCGCCAGCAGCGACCTACGGGGGGCTGATTCACCCCTCAACTTT. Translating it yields CASSDLRGADSPLNF.

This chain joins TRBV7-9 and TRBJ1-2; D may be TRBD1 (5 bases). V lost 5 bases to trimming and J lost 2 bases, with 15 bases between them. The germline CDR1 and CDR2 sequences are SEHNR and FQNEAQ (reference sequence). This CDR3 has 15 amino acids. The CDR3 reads CASSPEGAPNYGYTF. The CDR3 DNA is TGTGCCAGCAGCCCCGAAGGGGCCCCCAACTATGGCTACACCTTC.

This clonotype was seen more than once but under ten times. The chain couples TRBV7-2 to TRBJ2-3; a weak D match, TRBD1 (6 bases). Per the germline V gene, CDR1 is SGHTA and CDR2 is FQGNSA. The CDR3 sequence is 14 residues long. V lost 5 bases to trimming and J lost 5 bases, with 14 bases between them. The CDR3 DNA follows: TGTGCCAGCAGCGCCGACAGGCCAGGAGATACGCAGTATTTT. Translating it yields CASSADRPGDTQYF.

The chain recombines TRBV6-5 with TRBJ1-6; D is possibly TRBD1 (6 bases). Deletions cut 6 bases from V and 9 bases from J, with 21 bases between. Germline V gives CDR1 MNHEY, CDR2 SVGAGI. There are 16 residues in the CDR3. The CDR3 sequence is CASSLFPGGLGSPLHF. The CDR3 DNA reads TGTGCCAGCAGCCTCTTCCCCGGGGGGCTTGGTTCACCCCTCCACTTT.

The CDR3 sequence: CASSGIREIGYGYTF. The CDR3 DNA sequence: TGTGCCAGCAGCGGAATCAGGGAAATAGGCTATGGCTACACCTTC. The chain has TRBV7-2 and TRBJ1-2; D is perhaps TRBD1 (5 bases). This CDR3 contains 15 residues. V was pared by 5 bases and J by 4 bases, with 17 bases between. Germline CDR1 reads SGHTA; CDR2 reads FQGNSA.

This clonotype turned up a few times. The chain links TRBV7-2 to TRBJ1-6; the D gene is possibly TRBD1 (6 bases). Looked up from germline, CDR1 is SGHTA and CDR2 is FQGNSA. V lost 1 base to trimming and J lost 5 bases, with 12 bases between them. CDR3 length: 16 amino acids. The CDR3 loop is CASSLVVGANNSPLHF. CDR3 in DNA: TGTGCCAGCAGCTTAGTGGTGGGGGCTAATAATTCACCCCTCCACTTT.

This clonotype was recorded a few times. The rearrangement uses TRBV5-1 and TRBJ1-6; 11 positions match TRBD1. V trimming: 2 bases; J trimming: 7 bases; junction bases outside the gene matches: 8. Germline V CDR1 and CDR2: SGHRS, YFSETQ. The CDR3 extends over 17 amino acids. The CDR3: CASSLYRTGGKNSPLHF. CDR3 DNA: TGCGCCAGCAGCTTATACCGGACAGGGGGCAAGAATTCACCCCTCCACTTT.

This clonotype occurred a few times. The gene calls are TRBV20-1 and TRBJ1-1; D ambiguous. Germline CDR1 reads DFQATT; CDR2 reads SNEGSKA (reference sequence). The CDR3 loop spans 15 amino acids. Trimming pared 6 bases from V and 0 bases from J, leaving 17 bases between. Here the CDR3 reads CSAGLAGYMNTEAFF. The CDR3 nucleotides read TGCAGTGCCGGGTTGGCAGGATACATGAACACTGAAGCTTTCTTT.